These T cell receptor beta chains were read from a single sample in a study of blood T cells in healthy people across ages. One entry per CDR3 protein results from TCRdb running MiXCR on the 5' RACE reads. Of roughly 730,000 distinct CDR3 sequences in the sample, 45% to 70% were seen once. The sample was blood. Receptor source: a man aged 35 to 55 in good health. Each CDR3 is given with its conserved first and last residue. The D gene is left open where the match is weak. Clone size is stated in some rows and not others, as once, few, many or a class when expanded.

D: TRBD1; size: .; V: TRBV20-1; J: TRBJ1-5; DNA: TGCAGTGCCCCATTGTCGAGGGGGCACGGCAATCAGCCCCAGCATTTT; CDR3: CSAPLSRGHGNQPQHF
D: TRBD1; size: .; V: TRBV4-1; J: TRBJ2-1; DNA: TGCGCCAGCAGCCCCCTGGGACAGGGGTTATCGGGTGAGCAGTTCTTC; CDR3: CASSPLGQGLSGEQFF
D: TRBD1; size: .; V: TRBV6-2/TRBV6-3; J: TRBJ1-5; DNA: TGTGCCAGCAGTCGACAGGGGGCAACAGGACAGCCCCAGCATTTT; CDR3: CASSRQGATGQPQHF
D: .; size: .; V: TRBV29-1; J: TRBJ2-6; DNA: TGCAGCGTTGAAGATAGGACATTAGCTGGGGCCAACGTCCTGACTTTC; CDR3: CSVEDRTLAGANVLTF
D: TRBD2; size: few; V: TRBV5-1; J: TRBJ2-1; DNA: TGCGCCACCAGCCGGGACTATAGTTGGGATGAGCAGTTCTTC; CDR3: CATSRDYSWDEQFF
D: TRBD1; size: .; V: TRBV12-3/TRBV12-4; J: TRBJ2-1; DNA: TGTGCCAGCAGTGCGGACAGGGCCTACAATGAGCAGTTCTTC; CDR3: CASSADRAYNEQFF
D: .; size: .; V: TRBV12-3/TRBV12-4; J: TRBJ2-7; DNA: TGTGCCAGCAGTCCGCCCATTGGCCGAGGGACCTACGAGCAGTACTTC; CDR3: CASSPPIGRGTYEQYF
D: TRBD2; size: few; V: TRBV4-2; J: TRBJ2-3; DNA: TGTGCCAGCAGCCAAGTTTCGGGGGGGATCACAGATACGCAGTATTTT; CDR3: CASSQVSGGITDTQYF
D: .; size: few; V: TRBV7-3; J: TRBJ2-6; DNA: TGTGCCAGCAGCCCAATCCAGGGTACTGGGGCCAACGTCCTGACTTTC; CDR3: CASSPIQGTGANVLTF
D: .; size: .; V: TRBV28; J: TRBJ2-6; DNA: TGTGCCAGCAGTATGGAGGGGACTGGGGCCAACGTCCTGACTTTC; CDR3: CASSMEGTGANVLTF
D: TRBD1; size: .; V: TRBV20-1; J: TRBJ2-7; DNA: TGCAGTGCTAGATCCGACAGGGACGAGCAGTACTTC; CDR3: CSARSDRDEQYF
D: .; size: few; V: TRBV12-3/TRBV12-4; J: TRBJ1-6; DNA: TGTGCCAGCAGTTTAAGGCAGGGTATCACCTATAATTCACCCCTCCACTTT; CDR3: CASSLRQGITYNSPLHF
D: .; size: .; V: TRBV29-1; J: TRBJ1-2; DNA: TGCAGCGGTGAAGGAGTACAAGGCTACACCTTC; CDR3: CSGEGVQGYTF
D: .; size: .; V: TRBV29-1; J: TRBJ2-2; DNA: TGCAGCGCCGTGGGGGTGGACTGGGGAAACACCGGGGAGCTGTTTTTT; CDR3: CSAVGVDWGNTGELFF
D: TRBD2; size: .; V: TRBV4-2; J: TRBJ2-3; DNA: TGTGCCAGCAGCCGTGGGGGGGTGCGCACAGATACGCAGTATTTT; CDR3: CASSRGGVRTDTQYF
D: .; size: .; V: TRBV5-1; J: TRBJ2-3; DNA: TGCGCCAGCAGCTTGGAGGCGGACGCTAACGGGGTATCAGATACGCAGTATTTT; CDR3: CASSLEADANGVSDTQYF
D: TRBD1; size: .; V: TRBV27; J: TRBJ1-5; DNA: TGTGCCAGCAGGAACGGTTACACAGACAGGGGCCGAGATCAGCCCCAGCATTTT; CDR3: CASRNGYTDRGRDQPQHF
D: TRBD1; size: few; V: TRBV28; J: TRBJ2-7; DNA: TGTGCCAGCAGCTCGGGACAGGTCGGGACCTACGAGCAGTACTTC; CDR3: CASSSGQVGTYEQYF
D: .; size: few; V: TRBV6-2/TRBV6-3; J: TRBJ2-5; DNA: TGTGCCAGCAGGGACTACGAGACCCAGTACTTC; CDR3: CASRDYETQYF
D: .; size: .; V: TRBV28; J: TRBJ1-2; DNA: .; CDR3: CASTSDRGNGYTF
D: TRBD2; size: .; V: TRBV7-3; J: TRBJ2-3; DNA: TGTGCCAGCAGCCCGGGACTAGCGGGGGCGTTCGCAGATACGCAGTATTTT; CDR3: CASSPGLAGAFADTQYF
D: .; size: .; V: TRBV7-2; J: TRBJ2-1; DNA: TGTGCCAGCCGAGGGCCACAATCGAGTGAGCAGTTCTTC; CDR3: CASRGPQSSEQFF
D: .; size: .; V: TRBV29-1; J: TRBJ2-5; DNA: TGCAGCGTTGAAGGGGGTGCTAGTGGGGAGACCCAGTACTTC; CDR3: CSVEGGASGETQYF
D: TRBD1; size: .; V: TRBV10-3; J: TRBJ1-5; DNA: TGTGCCATCAGTGAGTCTCGGACAGGCCCCGGGGTAAGCAATCAGCCCCAGCATTTT; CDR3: CAISESRTGPGVSNQPQHF
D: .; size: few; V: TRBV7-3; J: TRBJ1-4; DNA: TGTGCCAGCAGCCCTTTTGGAGCCGGTGAAAAACTGTTTTTT; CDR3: CASSPFGAGEKLFF
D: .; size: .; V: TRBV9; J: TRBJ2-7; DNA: TGTGCCAGCGTTCGGGACACCTACGAGCAGTACTTC; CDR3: CASVRDTYEQYF
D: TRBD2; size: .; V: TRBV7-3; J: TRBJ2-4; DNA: TGTGCCAGCAGCTCAAATAGCGGGGTGGGAAACATTCAGTACTTC; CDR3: CASSSNSGVGNIQYF
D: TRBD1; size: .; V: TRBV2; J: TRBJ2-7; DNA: TGTGCCAGCAGTCCTGGACAGGGGATATCCCCCTACGAGCAGTACTTC; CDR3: CASSPGQGISPYEQYF
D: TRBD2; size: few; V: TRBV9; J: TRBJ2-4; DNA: TGTGCCAGCAGCGTCGGAGTGGGACTATCGACCAAAAACATTCAGTACTTC; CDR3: CASSVGVGLSTKNIQYF
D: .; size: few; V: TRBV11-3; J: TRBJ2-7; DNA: TGTGCCAGCAGCTTGGTCAGGGCGAACTACGAGCAGTACTTC; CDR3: CASSLVRANYEQYF
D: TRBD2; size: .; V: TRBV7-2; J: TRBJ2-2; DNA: TGTGCCAGCAGCAGAGGGACTAGTAAGACCGGGGAGCTGTTTTTT; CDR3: CASSRGTSKTGELFF
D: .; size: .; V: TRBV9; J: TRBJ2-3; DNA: TGTGCCAGCAGCCCCCGGCCCTCTCATCTAGGAGATACGCAGTATTTT; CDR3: CASSPRPSHLGDTQYF
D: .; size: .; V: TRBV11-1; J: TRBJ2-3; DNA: TGTGCCAGCGGGCCGGGTACGCAGTATTTT; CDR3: CASGPGTQYF
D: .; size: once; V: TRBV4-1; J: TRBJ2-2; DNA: TGCGCCAGCAGCCATGGCACCACCGGGGAGCTGTTTTTT; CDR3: CASSHGTTGELFF
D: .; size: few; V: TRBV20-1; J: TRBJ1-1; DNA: TGCAGTGTGAGACCCCGGGGGGCGGTTTACACTGAAGCTTTCTTT; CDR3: CSVRPRGAVYTEAFF
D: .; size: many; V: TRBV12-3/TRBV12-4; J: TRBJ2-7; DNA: TGTGCCAGCAGCGTTACAGGTTCCTACGAGCAGTACTTC; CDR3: CASSVTGSYEQYF
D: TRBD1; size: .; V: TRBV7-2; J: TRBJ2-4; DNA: TGTGCCAGCAGCTTAGGAGGGACAGAAAGACTAGCCAAAAACATTCAGTACTTC; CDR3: CASSLGGTERLAKNIQYF
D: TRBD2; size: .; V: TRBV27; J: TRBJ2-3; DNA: TGTGCCAGCAGTTTTAGCGGGAGGGCCCCAGATACGCAGTATTTT; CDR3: CASSFSGRAPDTQYF
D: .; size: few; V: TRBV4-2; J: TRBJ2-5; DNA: TGTGCCAGCAGCCAATTGGGGACCAAAGAGACCCAGTACTTC; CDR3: CASSQLGTKETQYF
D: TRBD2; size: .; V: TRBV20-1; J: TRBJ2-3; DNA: TGTAGTGCTAAAAGAGCGGGGGGGTACACAGATACGCAGTATTTT; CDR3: CSAKRAGGYTDTQYF
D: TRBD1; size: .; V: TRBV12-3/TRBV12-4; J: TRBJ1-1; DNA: TGTGCCAGCAGTCGGAAAGGGACAGCCGGGAACACTGAAGCTTTCTTT; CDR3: CASSRKGTAGNTEAFF
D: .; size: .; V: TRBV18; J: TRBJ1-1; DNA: TGTGCCAGCTCACCACCTACAGGGAACACTGAAGCTTTCTTT; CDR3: CASSPPTGNTEAFF
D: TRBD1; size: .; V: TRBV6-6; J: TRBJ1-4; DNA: TGTGCCAGCAGTTACTCTAAGGGGGCGCCAAGTGAAAAACTGTTTTTT; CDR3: CASSYSKGAPSEKLFF
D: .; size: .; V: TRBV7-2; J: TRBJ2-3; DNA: TGTGCCAGCAGCTTATCAGGGCACCCCACAGATACGCAGTATTTT; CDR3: CASSLSGHPTDTQYF
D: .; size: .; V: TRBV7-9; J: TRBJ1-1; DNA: TGTGCCAGCAGCTTAGAGGAAGGGATTGGGACTGAAGCTTTCTTT; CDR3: CASSLEEGIGTEAFF
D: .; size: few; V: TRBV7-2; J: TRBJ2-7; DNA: TGTGCCAGCAGCCTTATGGCCCCCTACGAGCAGTACTTC; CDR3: CASSLMAPYEQYF
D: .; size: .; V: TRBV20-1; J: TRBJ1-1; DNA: TGCAGTGCCCCGGACATGAACACTGAAGCTTTCTTT; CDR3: CSAPDMNTEAFF
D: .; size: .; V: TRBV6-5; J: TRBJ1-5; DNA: TGTGCCAGCAGTTACGCGGCAGGGGTCAATCAGCCCCAGCATTTT; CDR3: CASSYAAGVNQPQHF
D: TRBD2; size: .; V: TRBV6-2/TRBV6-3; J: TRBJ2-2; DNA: TGTGCCAGCAGTTACCTAACTAGCGGGGGACCGAACACCGGGGAGCTGTTTTTT; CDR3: CASSYLTSGGPNTGELFF
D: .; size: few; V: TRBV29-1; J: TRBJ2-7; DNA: TGCAGCGTTTCGGACTCACTCCAGCCGGTTTACGAGCAGTACTTC; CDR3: CSVSDSLQPVYEQYF
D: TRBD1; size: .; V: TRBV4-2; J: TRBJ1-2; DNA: TGTGCCAGCAGCCAAGACCTCGGACAGGAAAACTATGGCTACACCTTC; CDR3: CASSQDLGQENYGYTF
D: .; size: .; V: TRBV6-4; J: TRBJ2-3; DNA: TGTGCCAGCAGTGACCGGGCAGATACGCAGTATTTT; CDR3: CASSDRADTQYF
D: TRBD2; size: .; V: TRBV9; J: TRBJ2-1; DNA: TGTGCCAGCAGCGTAAGGGGCGGGGGGGACAATGAGCAGTTCTTC; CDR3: CASSVRGGGDNEQFF
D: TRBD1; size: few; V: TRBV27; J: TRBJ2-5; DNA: TGTGCCAGCAGTTTACCACCGGGACAGGGGAAGAGAGAGACCCAGTACTTC; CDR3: CASSLPPGQGKRETQYF